The clone carrying this T cell receptor (beta chain) has at least ten counts. As yet, its antigen is unknown. This sample was included in a study of Graves' ophthalmopathy and Graves' hyperthyroidism. The V gene end was trimmed by 3 bases and the J gene end by 4 bases; junction bases not matched to a gene: 8. The CDR3 is 15 amino acids. Germline CDR1 and CDR2: MNHEY and SMNVEV (reference sequence). General observations from the study: In blood appeared most of the expanded thyroid clonotypes whose frequency exceeded 0.001.

Exclusion criteria comprised other autoimmune diseases, uncontrolled infections, pregnancy or lactation in patients. Diagnosis used clinical symptoms, serum thyroxine, TRAb, thyroid ultrasound and orbital computed tomography. Amplification of the TCR beta CDR3 regions used RNA transcripts (as template). RT-PCR with HTBI primers came first, then second-round multiplex PCR. TCRdb itself ran the multiplex PCR reads through MiXCR, one entry per CDR3 protein. The table shows fewer than 600,000 distinct CDR3 sequences, with under 15% occurring only once. This sequence joins TRBV27 and TRBJ1-2, with 7 bases identical to TRBD1. The sequenced sample was blood. The sequence came from a woman aged 25 to 39 with Graves' ophthalmopathy. DNA for the CDR3: TGTGCCAGCAGTTTGACAGGGACTTATTTCTATGGCTACACCTTC. Protein sequence: CASSLTGTYFYGYTF.